This T cell receptor beta chain was recorded in a study of T-cell reconstitution after alpha-beta-depleted transplantation in children. A library of TCRbeta sequences, prepared with unique molecular identifiers, was generated. TCRdb reprocessed the PCR reads via MiXCR and lists one record per CDR3 protein. The data hold 700,000 to 950,000 distinct CDR3 sequences, with approximately 15% observed a single time. The germline V gene encodes CDR1 MGHRA and CDR2 YSYEKL. V lost 1 base to trimming and J lost 5 bases, with 8 bases between them. The CDR3 consists of 13 residues. The chain combines TRBV4-1 with TRBJ1-2, with D hard to call. This sequence originates from a male patient under 18 who had a stem cell transplant for acute lymphoblastic leukemia, so the T cells may come from the graft donor. This specimen was PBMCs, mostly from graft donor cells, taken 360 days after TCRalphabeta/CD19-depleted stem cell transplant. The CDR3 here is CASSQVGSYGYTF. The CDR3 DNA follows: TGCGCCAGCAGCCAAGTCGGGAGTTATGGCTACACCTTC.